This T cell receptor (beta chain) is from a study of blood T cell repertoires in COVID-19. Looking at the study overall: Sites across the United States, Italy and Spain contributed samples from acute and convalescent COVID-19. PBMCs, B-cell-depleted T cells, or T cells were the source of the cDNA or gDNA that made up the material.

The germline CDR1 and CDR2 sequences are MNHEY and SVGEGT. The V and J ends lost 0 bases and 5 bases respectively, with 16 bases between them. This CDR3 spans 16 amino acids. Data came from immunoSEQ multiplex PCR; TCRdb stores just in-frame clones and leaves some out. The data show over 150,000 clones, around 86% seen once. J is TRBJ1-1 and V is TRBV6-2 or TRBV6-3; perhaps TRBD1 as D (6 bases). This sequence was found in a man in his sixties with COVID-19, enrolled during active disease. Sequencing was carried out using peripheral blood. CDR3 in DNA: TGTGCCAGCAGTTACTCGATCCGGGGGGCAGCAACTGAAGCTTTCTTT. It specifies CASSYSIRGAATEAFF.